What follows are 26 T cell receptor beta chains derived from one specimen sequenced in a study of T cell responses to AZD1222 COVID-19 vaccine (dated by TCRdb to the early 2020s). According to the study, the label for this sample's time point signals: baseline before first vaccination. To prepare the library, the immunoSEQ multiplex PCR assay was applied. TCRdb provides this immuneACCESS table in a form limited to in-frame rearrangements. Some clones are lacking; in checked studies, under half of them reflect an unresolved V gene, and why the rest are absent is not known. Counted in this sample were about 100,000 clones; nearly 90% of them appeared once. The ten largest clones add up to about 2.9% of the sample. The specimen comprised peripheral blood, sampled on day 0 of AZD1222 vaccination. These receptors originate from an adult in good health.

V is TRBV28 and J is TRBJ2-1, with D hard to call. CDR1 and CDR2 from the germline V gene are MDHEN and SYDVKM. The CDR3 is made up of 12 amino acids. Between the trimmed V and J ends, which lost 3 bases and 10 bases, there was a span of 10 bases. CDR3 DNA: TGTGCCAGCAGTTTGATGGGCTGGGAGCAGTTCTTC. Translated, it gives CASSLMGWEQFF.

The chain recombines TRBV9 with TRBJ2-2; TRBD1 matches at 9 bases. The CDR3 covers 14 residues. Germline V gene sequence: CDR1 SGDLS, CDR2 YYNGEE. With V trimmed by 6 bases and J by 4 bases, 4 bases remained unmatched. Written as DNA, the CDR3 is TGTGCCAGCACCGGGACAGGGCCCACCGGGGAGCTGTTTTTT. Protein: CASTGTGPTGELFF.

V and J are TRBV19 and TRBJ1-6, with D possibly being TRBD1 (5 bases). V was trimmed by 7 bases and J by 13 bases, leaving 20 bases between them. From germline, CDR1 is LNHDA and CDR2 SQIVND (reference sequence). CDR3 length equals 14 residues. This CDR3 is CASTPPGRGLPLHF. CDR3 coding DNA: TGTGCCAGTACCCCTCCAGGGAGGGGCCTCCCCCTCCACTTT. Using reference TRBV19 and TRBJ1-6 for the parts outside the CDR3, the full variable domain is DGGITQSPKYLFRKEGQNVTLSCEQNLNHDAMYWYRQDPGQGLRLIYYSQIVNDFQKGDIAEGYSVSREKKESFPLTVTSAQKNPTAFYLCASTPPGRGLPLHFGNGTRLTVT.

V and J are TRBV6-5 and TRBJ1-1; a possible D gene is TRBD1 (5 bases). Trimming cost V 5 bases and J 1 base, with 11 bases left between them. The CDR3 consists of 14 residues. Germline V CDR1 and CDR2: MNHEY, SVGAGI. The CDR3 here is CASSLPGPNTEAFF. CDR3 sequence (DNA): TGTGCCAGCAGTCTACCGGGACCGAACACTGAAGCTTTCTTT.

The chain recombines TRBV27 with TRBJ1-1, with D maybe TRBD1 (5 bases). V was pared by 3 bases and J by 2 bases, with 13 bases between. Germline lookup yields CDR1 MNHEY and CDR2 SMNVEV (reference sequence). This CDR3 is built from 15 residues. CDR3 in amino acids: CASSLGGTANTEAFF. The CDR3 nucleotides read TGTGCCAGCAGTTTGGGGGGGACGGCTAACACTGAAGCTTTCTTT.

V usage is TRBV5-1 and J usage is TRBJ1-1, with unresolved D. This CDR3 contains 14 residues. Trimming took off 0 bases at V and 1 base at J, with 7 bases between the two ends. Germline-derived CDR1 and CDR2 are SGHRS and YFSETQ. DNA of the CDR3: TGCGCCAGCAGCTTGGGGCTGGGGAACACTGAAGCTTTCTTT. It translates to CASSLGLGNTEAFF.

The chain couples TRBV6-5 to TRBJ2-3; 7 bases agree with TRBD1. From germline, CDR1 is MNHEY and CDR2 SVGAGI. This CDR3 has 15 amino acids. The trim removed 6 bases at V and 2 bases at J, leaving 8 bases unmatched. CDR3 bases: TGTGCCAGCAGCCTGACAGGGAGCTCCACAGATACGCAGTATTTT. Amino acid sequence: CASSLTGSSTDTQYF.

J is TRBJ2-1 and V is TRBV19; 11 bases line up with TRBD2. The germline V gene has CDR1 LNHDA and CDR2 SQIVND (reference sequence). The CDR3 consists of 13 residues. Trimming removed 6 bases from V and 10 bases from J; junction bases left unmatched: 5. CDR3 DNA sequence: TGTGCCAGTAGACTAGCGGGAGTGGGGGAGCAGTTCTTC. Encoded protein: CASRLAGVGEQFF.

This sequence joins TRBV20-1 and TRBJ2-4; tentatively, D is TRBD2 (5 bases). The germline V and J ends were trimmed by 5 bases and 3 bases, with 5 bases remaining between them. Germline CDR1 reads DFQATT; CDR2 reads SNEGSKA (reference sequence). This CDR3 spans 11 amino acids. CDR3 coding DNA: TGCAGTGCTGGGAGCAAAAACATTCAGTACTTC. This sequence encodes CSAGSKNIQYF.

V is TRBV18 and J is TRBJ1-5, with D uncertain. This CDR3 contains 14 residues. Germline V gene sequence: CDR1 KGHSH, CDR2 LQKENI. V was pared by 0 bases and J by 1 base, with 4 bases between. In DNA form, the CDR3 reads TGTGCCAGCTCACCACCGAACAGCAATCAGCCCCAGCATTTT. Translating it yields CASSPPNSNQPQHF.

The J gene is TRBJ1-6, the V gene TRBV6-6; unclear D gene. V was cut by 0 bases and J by 0 bases, with 6 bases left in between. The CDR3 runs 16 residues. Germline V gene data show CDR1 as MNHNY and CDR2 as SVGAGI (reference sequence). The CDR3 DNA sequence: TGTGCCAGCAGTTACTCGTTGAGCTCCTATAATTCACCCCTCCACTTT. Its translation is CASSYSLSSYNSPLHF.

CDR3 coding DNA: TGTGCCAGCAGCGATATCACCGGGACAGTAGAAGGCACCATATATTTT. Protein: CASSDITGTVEGTIYF. The rearrangement links TRBV7-2 to TRBJ1-3; 7 bases line up with TRBD1. This CDR3 has 16 residues. The V gene end was trimmed by 5 bases and the J gene end by 9 bases; junction bases not matched to a gene: 16. The germline V gene encodes CDR1 SGHTA and CDR2 FQGNSA.

This clone was seen a handful of times. CDR3 protein: CASSPGQGISVAKNIQYF. The CDR3 DNA sequence: TGTGCCAGCAGCCCTGGACAGGGGATTTCCGTAGCCAAAAACATTCAGTACTTC. The rearrangement joins TRBV6-2 or TRBV6-3 to TRBJ2-4, with TRBD1 matching 9 bases. The V gene's germline CDR1 is MNHEY and CDR2 SVGEGT. V dropped 6 bases and J dropped 0; count of bases not matched to a gene: 12. The CDR3 has 18 amino acids.

The chain joins TRBV6-2 or TRBV6-3 to TRBJ2-7, with D perhaps TRBD2 (8 bases). From germline, CDR1 is MNHEY and CDR2 SVGEGT. The CDR3 has 15 amino acids. Trimming took 6 bases from V and 7 from J, leaving 22 bases between them. The CDR3 here is CASSIRDRAGGEQYF. CDR3 DNA sequence: TGTGCCAGCAGCATCCGTGACAGGGCGGGGGGTGAGCAGTACTTC.

The V gene is TRBV27, the J gene TRBJ2-2; D is perhaps TRBD1 (5 bases). The germline V gene has CDR1 MNHEY and CDR2 SMNVEV (reference sequence). The length of the CDR3 is 12 residues. Trimming took 3 bases from V and 6 from J, leaving 5 bases between them. This CDR3 is CASSLTAGELFF. In DNA form, the CDR3 reads TGTGCCAGCAGTTTGACAGCCGGGGAGCTGTTTTTT.

The chain joins TRBV7-2 to TRBJ2-3; a possible D gene is TRBD2 (6 bases). Germline V lookup: CDR1 SGHTA, CDR2 FQGNSA. The germline V and J ends were trimmed by 5 bases and 3 bases, with 9 bases remaining between them. This CDR3 has 13 amino acids. CDR3 nucleotide sequence: TGTGCCAGCAGCAAGGCGGGAACAGATACGCAGTATTTT. This codes for CASSKAGTDTQYF.

CDR3 DNA: TGCGCCAGCAGCCAAGTGGCAGGGGGTAATCAGCCCCAGCATTTT. Translated: CASSQVAGGNQPQHF. The chain combines TRBV4-3 with TRBJ1-5; 7 nucleotides line up with TRBD1. Per the germline V gene, CDR1 is LGHNA and CDR2 is YSLEER. V dropped 1 base and J dropped 4; count of bases not matched to a gene: 4. The CDR3 runs to 15 residues.

The gene calls are TRBV6-6 and TRBJ1-5; tentatively, D is TRBD1 (6 bases). From germline, CDR1 is MNHNY and CDR2 SVGAGI (reference sequence). The CDR3 extends over 14 amino acids. V was clipped by 5 bases and J by 5 bases, with 13 bases between them. The DNA for the CDR3 is TGTGCCAGCAGTAAAGGACAGACCCATCAGCCCCAGCATTTT. It codes for CASSKGQTHQPQHF.

This chain uses TRBV7-3 with TRBJ1-1; D uncertain. CDR1 is SGHTA, CDR2 FQGTGA, per germline. The CDR3 has 14 residues. The V and J ends lost 2 bases and 0 bases respectively, with 7 bases between them. The CDR3 region has the DNA TGTGCCAGCAGCTTAGATCATATGAACACTGAAGCTTTCTTT. It encodes CASSLDHMNTEAFF.

This clone was picked up one time. The gene calls are TRBV12-3 or TRBV12-4 and TRBJ2-3; no firm D call. Between the trimmed V and J ends, which lost 4 bases and 5 bases, there was a span of 10 bases. The CDR3 is 13 amino acids. CDR3 DNA: TGTGCCAGCAGTTCCGCTACGGTAGATACGCAGTATTTT. Its translation is CASSSATVDTQYF.

The J gene is TRBJ1-6, the V gene TRBV7-9; D not resolved. CDR3 length equals 15 residues. V was cut by 2 bases and J by 3 bases, with 8 bases left in between. CDR1 and CDR2 (germline): SEHNR, FQNEAQ (reference sequence). The CDR3 spells CASSLYKGYNSPLHF. The CDR3, as DNA: TGTGCCAGCAGCTTATATAAGGGCTATAATTCACCCCTCCACTTT. Combining the CDR3 with reference TRBV7-9 and TRBJ1-6 gives the whole variable domain DTGVSQNPRHKITKRGQNVTFRCDPISEHNRLYWYRQTLGQGPEFLTYFQNEAQLEKSRLLSDRFSAERPKGSFSTLEIQRTEQGDSAMYLCASSLYKGYNSPLHFGNGTRLTVT.

The chain is built from TRBV7-8 and TRBJ1-2, with 7 bases matching TRBD1. The germline V gene encodes CDR1 SGHVS and CDR2 FQNEAQ. J gave up 5 bases and V 5 bases, and 11 bases lay outside the gene matches. CDR3 size: 15 residues. The CDR3 spells CASSQGGGGRYGYTF. The CDR3 DNA sequence: TGTGCCAGCAGCCAAGGGGGCGGGGGAAGGTATGGCTACACCTTC.

V and J are TRBV13 and TRBJ2-1; weak D call: TRBD1 (5 bases). The V end lost 0 bases, the J end lost 7 bases, and 10 bases lay between the germline ends. CDR3 length equals 14 residues. Germline loops: CDR1 PRHDT, CDR2 FYEKMQ (reference sequence). The CDR3 spells CASSLGTPGNEQFF. CDR3 in DNA: TGTGCCAGCAGCTTAGGGACCCCAGGGAATGAGCAGTTCTTC.

This chain joins TRBV19 and TRBJ2-1; 12 bases fit TRBD2. This CDR3 region has 17 residues. Looked up from germline, CDR1 is LNHDA and CDR2 is SQIVND (reference sequence). The V gene end was trimmed by 3 bases and the J gene end by 5 bases; junction bases not matched to a gene: 8. The CDR3 DNA sequence: TGTGCCAGTAGTATGGGGCTAGCGGGAGGGGGGAACAATGAGCAGTTCTTC. Translation gives CASSMGLAGGGNNEQFF. The variable domain in full, with the rest retrieved from reference TRBV19 and TRBJ2-1, is DGGITQSPKYLFRKEGQNVTLSCEQNLNHDAMYWYRQDPGQGLRLIYYSQIVNDFQKGDIAEGYSVSREKKESFPLTVTSAQKNPTAFYLCASSMGLAGGGNNEQFFGPGTRLTVL.

The CDR3 reads CASSSPGQRNTEAFF. CDR3 DNA: TGTGCCAGCAGTTCACCGGGACAGAGGAACACTGAAGCTTTCTTT. The chain is built from TRBV6-2 or TRBV6-3 and TRBJ1-1, with TRBD1 identical over 7 bases. The CDR3 extends over 15 amino acids. Trimming cost V 4 bases and J 1 base; bases outside gene matches: 6. The germline V gene encodes CDR1 MNHEY and CDR2 SVGEGT.

The V gene is TRBV5-6, the J gene TRBJ1-6, with D unresolved. The germline V gene has CDR1 SGHDT and CDR2 YYEEEE. Trimming stripped 4 bases from V and 5 bases from J, with 7 bases between. CDR3 length equals 13 residues. CDR3 in DNA: TGTGCCAGCAGCGTTCAAAATAATTCACCCCTCCACTTT. Translated, it gives CASSVQNNSPLHF.